The source of this T cell receptor (beta chain) is a study of blood T cell repertoires in COVID-19. The wider study: In each case, the material was cDNA or gDNA derived from T cells, B-cell-depleted T cells, or PBMCs.

Germline V gene lookup returns CDR1 GTSNPN and CDR2 SVGIG (reference sequence). The CDR3 spans 11 residues. Trimming removed 4 bases from V and 6 bases from J; junction bases left unmatched: 1. Profiled with immunoSEQ multiplex PCR; TCRdb holds only in-frame clones, not every one. The sample carries about 260,000 clones, more than 75% recorded once. This clonotype originated in a woman aged 40-49 years who had recovered from COVID-19. The chain combines TRBV30 with TRBJ1-2; 8 bases align to TRBD1. The specimen sequenced was peripheral blood. The CDR3: CAWTTGDGYTF. CDR3 bases: TGTGCCTGGACGACAGGGGATGGCTACACCTTC.